Listed here are 16 T cell receptor beta chains from one sample, sequenced in a study of identical twins. A single record per CDR3 protein comes from TCRdb applying MiXCR to the 5' RACE reads. The sample lists about 240,000 distinct CDR3 sequences, under 12% occurring once. Sequenced input: memory T cells sorted from blood. The receptors were gathered from a man aged 50-60 years in good health.

This rearrangement joins TRBV20-1 to TRBJ2-5; 10 bases agree with TRBD2. V was clipped by 0 bases and J by 1 base; unmatched bases: 5. The CDR3 extends over 16 amino acids. Germline-derived CDR1 and CDR2 are DFQATT and SNEGSKA (reference sequence). The CDR3 sequence is CSARDGAGGLQETQYF. CDR3 in DNA: TGCAGTGCTAGAGATGGAGCGGGAGGGCTCCAAGAGACCCAGTACTTC.

This clonotype was counted at least ten times. The V gene is TRBV6-5, the J gene TRBJ2-7; D possibly corresponds to TRBD2 (5 bases). The V end was cut by 4 bases, the J end by 7 bases, with 8 bases between. The length of the CDR3 is 11 residues. The germline CDR1 and CDR2 sequences are MNHEY and SVGAGI. The DNA of the CDR3 is TGTGCCAGCAGTTTCTCGGGAGAGCAGTACTTC. Protein product: CASSFSGEQYF.

This clonotype came up many times. The chain couples TRBV28 to TRBJ2-7; TRBD1 agrees at 10 bases. CDR1 is MDHEN and CDR2 is SYDVKM in the germline V gene. Unmatched junction bases numbered 7, after V lost 6 bases and J lost 2 bases. CDR3 size: 15 residues. Here the CDR3 reads CASSDPGTGAYEQYF. CDR3 in DNA: TGTGCCAGCAGCGATCCCGGGACAGGGGCCTACGAGCAGTACTTC.

The rearrangement links TRBV7-2 to TRBJ2-2; 10 bases line up with TRBD1. CDR1 SGHTA and CDR2 FQGNSA come from the germline V gene. V shed 5 bases and J 6 bases; nucleotides not matched to a gene: 12. This CDR3 has 17 residues. CDR3: CASSQGSGTGVSGELFF. CDR3 in DNA: TGTGCCAGCAGCCAGGGCTCCGGGACAGGGGTATCCGGGGAGCTGTTTTTT.

This clonotype turned up a few times. CDR3 sequence: CASSQDVRRGRLGYTF. The CDR3 DNA reads TGCGCCAGCAGCCAAGATGTACGTAGGGGGCGCCTTGGCTACACCTTC. This sequence joins TRBV4-3 and TRBJ1-2, with 7 bases fitting TRBD1. The J segment lost 7 bases and the V segment lost 0 bases, leaving 11 bases of the junction unmatched. CDR3 length: 16 residues. Germline V CDR1 and CDR2: LGHNA, YSLEER.

The sample holds many counts of this clonotype. The V call is TRBV12-3 or TRBV12-4, the J call TRBJ2-1; D ambiguous. Trimming cost V 2 bases and J 14 bases, with 13 bases left between them. CDR3 length: 12 residues. The CDR3 here is CASSLRTMSKFF. The CDR3 DNA sequence: TGTGCCAGCAGTTTAAGAACAATGAGCAAGTTCTTC.

The table lists this clonotype with a few counts. V usage is TRBV3-1 and J usage is TRBJ1-3, with D tentatively TRBD1 (5 bases). Trimming shortened V by 2 bases and J by 3 bases, and 17 bases separated the two germline ends. The CDR3 totals 17 residues. Germline V gene sequence: CDR1 LGHDT, CDR2 YNNKEL (reference sequence). In DNA, the CDR3 is TGTGCCAGCAGCCAACTAAACGGGGCCCTCTTTGGAAACACCATATATTTT. This sequence encodes CASSQLNGALFGNTIYF.

This clonotype turned up a few times. The chain is built from TRBV11-2 and TRBJ1-5, with D uncertain. V lost 1 base and J 5 bases, leaving 6 bases between the germline ends. The CDR3 is 13 residues long. Germline assignment: CDR1 SGHAT and CDR2 FQNNGV. CDR3 nucleotide sequence: TGTGCCAGCAGCTTAGCTCCTTATCAGCCCCAGCATTTT. It codes for CASSLAPYQPQHF.

There are many counts of this clonotype. V is TRBV29-1 and J is TRBJ2-1; D may correspond to TRBD1 or TRBD2 (5 bases each). The length of the CDR3 is 13 residues. The germline V gene encodes CDR1 SQVTM and CDR2 ANQGSEA. V shed 6 bases and J shed 7 bases, with 16 bases lying between them. The CDR3 loop is CSVDSVWGNEQFF. The CDR3 nucleotides are TGCAGCGTCGACAGTGTTTGGGGGAATGAGCAGTTCTTC.

In the case of this clonotype: The junction differs from germline at one of its ends, possibly a read error. In DNA, the CDR3 is TGCAGCGCTACTAGCGGGGAGACCACAGATAAGCAGTATTTT. Amino acid sequence: CSATSGETTDKQYF. The chain employs TRBV29-1 and TRBJ2-3; 10 bases map to TRBD2. This CDR3 is 14 amino acids long. From germline, CDR1 is SQVTM and CDR2 ANQGSEA.

This clonotype was found many times. The rearrangement joins TRBV20-1 to TRBJ1-1; D gene uncertain. Germline values: CDR1 DFQATT, CDR2 SNEGSKA (reference sequence). Trimming stripped 3 bases from V and 0 bases from J, with 11 bases between. CDR3 size: 14 residues. CDR3 residues: CSARRSGMNTEAFF. Written as DNA, the CDR3 is TGCAGTGCTAGGAGGTCGGGGATGAACACTGAAGCTTTCTTT.

This clonotype was counted many times. This chain connects TRBV15 to TRBJ1-2; the D is unclear. Germline V gene sequence: CDR1 LNHNV, CDR2 YYDKDF (reference sequence). V gave up 6 bases and J gave up 6 bases, with 14 bases separating them. There are 13 residues in the CDR3. The CDR3 region has the DNA TGTGCCACCAGTCGGGGATTTGCGGATGGCTACACCTTC. Translated, it gives CATSRGFADGYTF.

This clonotype was observed a few times. The chain carries TRBV19 and TRBJ1-1; a possible D gene is TRBD1 (5 bases). The germline V gene has CDR1 LNHDA and CDR2 SQIVND (reference sequence). V lost 1 base to trimming and J lost 0 bases, with 12 bases between them. The CDR3 consists of 16 residues. The CDR3 DNA follows: TGTGCCAGTAGTATAGCCCACGGGGGGATGAACACTGAAGCTTTCTTT. It encodes CASSIAHGGMNTEAFF. Supplemented by reference TRBV19 and TRBJ1-1, the full variable domain reads DGGITQSPKYLFRKEGQNVTLSCEQNLNHDAMYWYRQDPGQGLRLIYYSQIVNDFQKGDIAEGYSVSREKKESFPLTVTSAQKNPTAFYLCASSIAHGGMNTEAFFGQGTRLTVV.

This clonotype came up a few times. The chain recombines TRBV11-2 with TRBJ2-7; D call uncertain. The CDR3 length is 14 residues. Looked up from germline, CDR1 is SGHAT and CDR2 is FQNNGV. V lost 1 base to trimming and J lost 5 bases, with 12 bases between them. This CDR3 reads CASSLVKGPHEQYF. CDR3 bases: TGTGCCAGCAGCTTAGTCAAGGGCCCCCACGAGCAGTACTTC.

This clonotype was counted ten times or more. The genes are TRBV6-1 and TRBJ2-7; TRBD1 aligns across 7 bases. Germline V lookup: CDR1 MNHNS, CDR2 SASEGT. V shed 6 bases, J shed 0 bases, and the junction held 2 bases outside the gene matches. The CDR3 spans 13 residues. CDR3 coding DNA: TGTGCCAGCAGGGGGACAGTCTCCTACGAGCAGTACTTC. Protein product: CASRGTVSYEQYF.

This clonotype was recorded a few times. The chain is built from TRBV11-2 and TRBJ2-1; the D gene is possibly TRBD2 (5 bases). Germline CDR1 SGHAT, CDR2 FQNNGV. The CDR3 length is 16 residues. V shed 6 bases and J shed 0 bases, with 15 bases lying between them. CDR3 in amino acids: CASRDWVAASYNEQFF. DNA of the CDR3: TGTGCCAGCAGGGACTGGGTCGCGGCCTCCTACAATGAGCAGTTCTTC.